This T cell receptor beta chain was sequenced for a study of blood T cell repertoires in COVID-19. About the research overall: Material from acute and convalescent COVID-19 was sourced from the United States, Italy and Spain.

Profiled with immunoSEQ multiplex PCR; TCRdb holds only in-frame clones, not every one. There are about 250,000 clones in the sample; about 89% occur only once, and roughly 0.8% lies in the top ten. With V trimmed by 5 bases and J by 2 bases, 7 bases remained unmatched. Germline CDR1 LGHDT, CDR2 YNNKEL (reference sequence). This CDR3 region has 15 residues. This clone was detected once. The chain combines TRBV3-1 (or the pseudogene TRBV3-2) with TRBJ2-7; TRBD1 aligns across 9 bases. Sequenced: peripheral blood. The sequence came from a man aged 25-45 years with acute or convalescent COVID-19. The CDR3 DNA sequence: TGTGCCAGCAGCTCTCGACAGGGGGTTACCTACGAGCAGTACTTC. Translated, it gives CASSSRQGVTYEQYF.